These 24 T cell receptor beta chains originate from one sample sequenced in a study of blood T cell repertoires in COVID-19. Sequencing was performed with immunoSEQ multiplex PCR; in TCRdb, only in-frame clones are kept and a portion is missing. In the table there are roughly 60,000 clones, approximately 82% of which are singletons. Sequences were obtained from peripheral blood. These receptors originate from a woman in her sixties or seventies with acute or convalescent COVID-19.

The chain has TRBV19 and TRBJ1-1; TRBD1 matches at 9 bases. Trimming cost V 6 bases and J 1 base; bases outside gene matches: 6. Per germline, CDR1 LNHDA and CDR2 SQIVND (reference sequence). This CDR3 is 15 amino acids long. DNA for the CDR3: TGTGCCAGTAGATCGGACAGGGGAGCGAACACTGAAGCTTTCTTT. As protein: CASRSDRGANTEAFF.

This sequence joins TRBV7-3 and TRBJ1-1; 9 nucleotides line up with TRBD1. Losses at the gene ends were 6 bases for V and 1 base for J; bases not matched to a gene: 6. The CDR3 consists of 15 residues. Per the germline V gene, CDR1 is SGHTA and CDR2 is FQGTGA. The CDR3 reads CASSTGQGQNTEAFF. Here the CDR3 DNA reads TGTGCCAGCAGTACGGGACAGGGTCAGAACACTGAAGCTTTCTTT.

This chain joins TRBV10-3 and TRBJ1-6; unclear D gene. Germline assignment: CDR1 ENHRY and CDR2 SYGVKD. The CDR3 loop spans 13 amino acids. Trimming shortened V by 8 bases and J by 6 bases, and 11 bases separated the two germline ends. In DNA form, the CDR3 reads TGTGCCATCGCGTCATTGCTTAATTCACCCCTCCACTTT. It codes for CAIASLLNSPLHF.

The chain combines TRBV25-1 with TRBJ1-6, with a possible D match to TRBD1 (5 bases). The CDR3 is 14 residues long. V was trimmed by 4 bases and J by 7 bases, leaving 11 bases between them. CDR1 is MGHDK and CDR2 is SYGVNS in the germline V gene. This CDR3 is CASSGQGWNSPLHF. The CDR3 DNA reads as TGTGCCAGCAGTGGCCAGGGATGGAATTCACCCCTCCACTTT.

V usage is TRBV5-1 and J usage is TRBJ2-1; D might be TRBD2 (7 bases). The CDR3 loop spans 13 amino acids. Germline V CDR1 and CDR2: SGHRS, YFSETQ. V was clipped by 5 bases and J by 16 bases, with 22 bases between them. The CDR3 here is CASSLEDRGAYFF. The CDR3 region has the DNA TGCGCCAGCAGTCTAGAAGACCGGGGGGCCTATTTCTTC.

V gene TRBV6-1 combines with J gene TRBJ1-2; possibly TRBD1 for D (6 bases). CDR1 MNHNS and CDR2 SASEGT come from the germline V gene. The CDR3 is made up of 15 amino acids. V lost 3 bases and J 0 bases, leaving 11 bases between the germline ends. As DNA, the CDR3 is TGTGCCAGCAGTGACCCGACAGGCGCTAACTATGGCTACACCTTC. Its translation: CASSDPTGANYGYTF.

CDR3 DNA: TGTGCCAGCAGCCAACTCTACGAGCAGTACTTC. This gives the protein CASSQLYEQYF. The chain has TRBV3-1 (or the pseudogene TRBV3-2) and TRBJ2-7; no reliable D call. CDR3 size: 11 residues. V lost 2 bases and J lost 3, with 2 bases in between. Germline loops: CDR1 LGHDT, CDR2 YNNKEL (reference sequence).

J is TRBJ1-5 and V is TRBV7-8, with D tentatively TRBD1 (6 bases). Trimming left V 1 base short and J 3 bases short, with 10 bases between. Germline CDR1 is SGHVS and CDR2 is FQNEAQ. The CDR3 is made up of 15 amino acids. CDR3 sequence reads: CASSLGGQTNQPQHF. Written as DNA, the CDR3 is TGTGCCAGCAGCTTAGGGGGACAAACCAATCAGCCCCAGCATTTT.

The rearrangement uses TRBV12-5 and TRBJ2-1; TRBD1 matches 7 bases. This CDR3 is built from 15 residues. V gave up 7 bases and J gave up 2 bases; unmatched junction bases: 8. Germline V CDR1 and CDR2: LGHNT, FRNRAP. The CDR3 protein is CASALGQSPYNEQFF. The CDR3 coding sequence is TGTGCTAGTGCCCTGGGACAGAGTCCCTACAATGAGCAGTTCTTC.

CDR3 nucleotide sequence: TGTGCCAGCAGCGCCGGGACAGGGGTAAACAGGGTCTATGGCTACACCTTC. This gives the protein CASSAGTGVNRVYGYTF. The V call is TRBV4-2, the J call TRBJ1-2; 10 nucleotides align to TRBD1. The CDR3 totals 17 residues. Looked up from germline, CDR1 is LGHNA and CDR2 is YNFKEQ. With V trimmed by 5 bases and J by 4 bases, 13 bases remained unmatched.

The rearrangement joins TRBV11-2 to TRBJ2-7, with a weak D call TRBD2 (6 bases). V was trimmed by 1 base and J by 4 bases, leaving 14 bases between them. The length of the CDR3 is 15 residues. Germline V gives CDR1 SGHAT, CDR2 FQNNGV. The CDR3 coding sequence is TGTGCCAGCAGCTTAGGCGTCGGGGGTGGATACGAGCAGTACTTC. Its translation: CASSLGVGGGYEQYF.

This chain joins TRBV5-4 and TRBJ2-7, with TRBD1 identical over 9 bases. V lost 4 bases, J lost 6 bases, and 8 bases stayed unmatched. CDR1 is SGHNT and CDR2 is YYREEE in the germline V gene (reference sequence). The CDR3 is 14 residues long. The CDR3 DNA follows: TGTGCCAGCAGCATACCGGGACAGGGTGTCGAGCAGTACTTC. It encodes CASSIPGQGVEQYF.

This chain links TRBV19 with TRBJ2-1, with 8 bases matching TRBD2. With 5 bases clipped from V and 10 bases from J, the junction kept 19 bases outside the gene matches. CDR3 length equals 17 residues. Germline V gene lookup returns CDR1 LNHDA and CDR2 SQIVND (reference sequence). The CDR3 spells CASSVRWTSPSPSEQFF. CDR3 coding DNA: TGTGCCAGTAGTGTCAGATGGACTAGCCCTTCCCCCTCCGAGCAGTTCTTC.

The rearrangement uses TRBV5-1 and TRBJ2-3, with D perhaps matching TRBD1 (6 bases). V was pared by 7 bases and J by 6 bases, with 18 bases between. The V gene's germline CDR1 is SGHRS and CDR2 YFSETQ. This CDR3 region has 14 residues. CDR3 in amino acids: CASGLGVTGDTQYF. The DNA for the CDR3 is TGCGCCAGCGGGTTGGGGGTAACAGGGGATACGCAGTATTTT. Complete variable domain (other parts from reference TRBV5-1 and TRBJ2-3): KAGVTQTPRYLIKTRGQQVTLSCSPISGHRSVSWYQQTPGQGLQFLFEYFSETQRNKGNFPGRFSGRQFSNSRSEMNVSTLELGDSALYLCASGLGVTGDTQYFGPGTRLTVL.

This clone has a single count. This chain connects TRBV10-2 to TRBJ2-3; 7 bases align to TRBD2. The V and J ends lost 7 bases and 2 bases, in that order; junction bases with no gene match: 6. Looked up from germline, CDR1 is WSHSY and CDR2 is SAAADI. This CDR3 has 14 amino acids. The chain's CDR3 is CASTGTTLTDTQYF. For the CDR3, the DNA is TGCGCCAGCACCGGGACTACCCTCACAGATACGCAGTATTTT.

The V gene is TRBV10-1, the J gene TRBJ1-4; TRBD1 matches 8 bases. This CDR3 is 15 amino acids long. The V and J ends lost 6 bases and 8 bases, in that order; junction bases with no gene match: 11. Germline CDR1 and CDR2: WNHNN and SYGVQD (reference sequence). The DNA of the CDR3 is TGCGCCAGCAGACCCGGACAGGGAGGACGCGAAAAACTGTTTTTT. Its protein is CASRPGQGGREKLFF.

The chain couples TRBV6-5 to TRBJ1-2, with 8 bases that match TRBD1. The CDR3 consists of 14 residues. Germline CDR1 reads MNHEY; CDR2 reads SVGAGI. The J segment lost 5 bases and the V segment lost 3 bases, leaving 5 bases of the junction unmatched. The CDR3 loop reads CASSYAGGTYGYTF. CDR3 bases: TGTGCCAGCAGTTATGCAGGGGGCACATATGGCTACACCTTC.

The rearrangement uses TRBV5-1 and TRBJ2-3, with 11 bases identical to TRBD1. The ends lost 0 bases at V and 0 bases at J; junction bases unmatched: 9. There are 19 residues in the CDR3. Germline CDR1 is SGHRS and CDR2 is YFSETQ. In DNA, the CDR3 is TGCGCCAGCAGCTTGGCTCCGGACAGGGGGCGGGGGAGCACAGATACGCAGTATTTT. This gives the protein CASSLAPDRGRGSTDTQYF.

This clone was seen just once. V gene TRBV9 combines with J gene TRBJ1-2; the D gene is possibly TRBD1 (6 bases). V lost 0 bases to trimming and J lost 4 bases, with 13 bases between them. This CDR3 is built from 15 residues. The germline gives CDR1 SGDLS, CDR2 YYNGEE. The chain's CDR3 is CASSVEGVFTYGYTF. In DNA, the CDR3 is TGTGCCAGCAGCGTAGAGGGGGTCTTTACCTATGGCTACACCTTC.

The chain recombines TRBV6-1 with TRBJ1-5, with D possibly TRBD1 on 5 matching bases. CDR1 is MNHNS, CDR2 SASEGT, per germline. This CDR3 comprises 19 residues. Trimming stripped 3 bases from V and 2 bases from J, with 23 bases between. This CDR3 is CASSEGGRRAGIGNQPQHF. The CDR3 nucleotides are TGTGCCAGCAGTGAGGGGGGGAGACGGGCAGGGATTGGCAATCAGCCCCAGCATTTT.

The V and J genes are TRBV4-1 and TRBJ1-5; D ambiguous. Between the trimmed V and J ends, which lost 6 bases and 6 bases, there was a span of 12 bases. The CDR3 loop spans 13 amino acids. The V gene's germline CDR1 is MGHRA and CDR2 YSYEKL. CDR3 protein: CASSLSVVQPQHF. The CDR3 nucleotides read TGCGCCAGCAGTCTAAGCGTAGTTCAGCCCCAGCATTTT.

As regards this clone: Other DNA sequences within the sample encode an identical CDR3. The V and J genes are TRBV15 and TRBJ1-1; 11 positions match TRBD1. In germline, CDR1 is LNHNV, CDR2 YYDKDF (reference sequence). This CDR3 comprises 15 residues. V shed 2 bases, J shed 4 bases, and the junction held 3 bases outside the gene matches. As DNA, the CDR3 is TGTGCCACCAGCAGAACCGGGACAGGGGGCACTGAAGCTTTCTTT. Amino acids: CATSRTGTGGTEAFF.

V gene TRBV19 combines with J gene TRBJ1-2; TRBD1 agrees at 8 bases. CDR1 and CDR2 (germline): LNHDA, SQIVND (reference sequence). V was clipped by 7 bases and J by 4 bases; unmatched bases: 8. The CDR3 length is 14 residues. CDR3 nucleotide sequence: TGTGCCAGTACCGCAGGGGGCGAGAGCTATGGCTACACCTTC. It yields the protein CASTAGGESYGYTF.

The chain links TRBV5-1 to TRBJ1-4, with 7 positions matching TRBD1. The CDR3 contains 15 residues. The ends lost 6 bases at V and 0 bases at J; junction bases unmatched: 5. Germline CDR1 and CDR2: SGHRS and YFSETQ. The CDR3 sequence is CASTEGAATNEKLFF. The DNA for the CDR3 is TGCGCCAGCACAGAGGGGGCCGCAACTAATGAAAAACTGTTTTTT.